The T cell receptor (beta chain) under discussion was sequenced for a study of Ad26.COV2.S vaccination and SARS-CoV-2 variants. Study information: The study gave Ad26.COV2.S intramuscularly, once or twice 56 days apart.

Study-level points and caveats: Placebo recipients had lower spike-specific TCR breadth than vaccine recipients. Analyses that measured TCR breadth and depth may have underestimated total T cell responses.

Notes on this clone: Antigen: not known. The sample holds other DNA sequences that translate to the same CDR3.

Treatment meaning: approximately 18 received Ad26.COV2.S at low or high dose, single or two shots; roughly five received placebo; per-sample allocation not given. Samples came from day 63 after the first vaccine or placebo injection. Donor was an adult aged 18-55 years in Boston. V shed 1 base and J shed 5 bases, with 0 bases lying between them. From germline, CDR1 is MNHEY and CDR2 SMNVEV (reference sequence). CDR3 length: 11 residues. TCRdb keeps only in-frame clones here, not all; method: immunoSEQ multiplex PCR. The sample shows about 350,000 clones, less than 90% of them seen only once. This clonotype originated in a person between 18 and 65 years old who received the Ad26.COV2.S COVID-19 vaccine or a placebo. J is TRBJ2-1 and V is TRBV27; D unresolved. Sequenced here: peripheral blood, sampled in a trial of Ad26.COV2.S vaccine versus placebo. CDR3 region: CASSLYNEQFF. CDR3 DNA: TGTGCCAGCAGTTTATACAATGAGCAGTTCTTC.